This section outlines one T cell receptor (beta chain) sequence together with its context. Its antigen is not yet known. No base quality values were provided; no much bigger clone lies one nucleotide off. This entry belongs to a study of blood T cell repertoires in COVID-19 (dated by TCRdb to about 2020). In the study overall: Samples covering the acute and convalescent phases of COVID-19 were provided by collaborators in the United States, Italy and Spain. The sample metadata nearly always contained a de-identified subject ID, COVID-19 status, age in years and sex. The dataset comprised deeply sampled blood TCRbeta repertoires from subjects exposed to, actively infected with, or recovered from COVID-19. The prospective study material was composed of cDNA or gDNA derived from T cells, B-cell-depleted T cells, or PBMCs. Samples were obtained from the ongoing ImmuneRACE study (first 160 participants) and from about 1,300 subjects provided by 6 global collaborators. The repertoires were released in a freely available public database meant as a resource for research on the immune response to SARS-CoV-2. Where HLA class I and class II types were available, the types were taken from metadata supplied by the sample provider, not from assay-based typing.

The V end loses 0 bases and the J end loses 0 bases, and a stretch of 12 bases separates them. Sequences MRHNA (CDR1) and SNTAGT (CDR2) are obtained from the germline V gene. The CDR3 covers 18 residues, taking in both the cysteine and the phenylalanine. Only the CDR3 region is kept as DNA, spanning 54 bases read in frame from base 1. Here is what the overall study found, with its caveats: How much clinical and demographic metadata was included differed by source and by participant, and the metadata was provided uncurated.

TCRbeta CDR3 regions were amplified from genomic DNA by means of the immunoSEQ Assay, a bias-controlled multiplex PCR. The authors' analysis ran thus. The number of nucleated cells in each sample was estimated by amplification of reference gene primers within the assay. To quantify the absolute abundance of each unique TCRbeta CDR3 rearrangement, sequence reads were collapsed and filtered. Productive Simpson clonality was computed per sample as the square root of Simpson's diversity index over productive rearrangements. TCRdb re-hosts the immuneACCESS table, in-frame sequences only. Its copies lack some clones; in the studies checked, an unresolved V gene accounts for under half of them, and the cause for the rest is not known. V, J and clone size reflect that table, while D and trimming were determined from the DNA. The sample profile shows about 76,000 clones; about 86% of them were found once. The leading ten clones occupy 12% of the sample.

Whole blood was collected in K2EDTA tubes by collaborating institutions according to the institutions' own protocols. For TCRbeta analysis, collaborators shipped samples as frozen whole blood, isolated PBMCs, or DNA extracted from either of those sample types. In this chain, TRBV6-4 is recombined with TRBJ2-6; perhaps TRBD1 is the D gene, with 6 bases matching. The sample was peripheral blood. The source of this sequence is a human donor in a cohort sampled during active COVID-19. The CDR3 corresponds to CASSDSTDSFSGANVLTF. Read as DNA, the sequence is TGTGCCAGCAGTGACTCGACGGACAGTTTCTCTGGGGCCAACGTCCTGACTTTC.